The clone carrying this T cell receptor beta chain was observed a handful of times. As yet, its antigen is unknown. TCRdb itself ran the 5' RACE reads through MiXCR, one entry per CDR3 protein. The table has 300,000 to 400,000 distinct CDR3 sequences, about 12% seen once; the top ten hold approximately 7.9%. The sample comes from a study of identical twins. Study-wide points: Zero-insertion findings could be partly confounded by invariant cells (MAIT and iNKT cells).

Germline V gene data show CDR1 as MNHEY and CDR2 as SVGEGT. The CDR3 is 12 amino acids. J lost 15 bases, V lost 4 bases, and 7 bases had no gene match. These data are also associated with another study on yellow fever vaccine responses in identical twins.

The sequence derives from a woman in her late teens or twenties in good health. V usage is TRBV6-2 or TRBV6-3 and J usage is TRBJ2-3; TRBD2 agrees at 10 bases. Material for sequencing was CD8+ T cells sorted from blood. The CDR3 coding sequence is TGTGCCAGCAGTTCCTGGGGACTAGCGTCCTATTTT. Its protein is CASSSWGLASYF.